The entry below gives a single T cell receptor beta chain sequence along with its context. The entry originates in a study of blood T cell repertoires in COVID-19. The V gene's germline CDR1 is SNHLY and CDR2 FYNNEI. Trimming stripped 8 bases from V and 5 bases from J, with 19 bases between. This CDR3 is built from 14 residues. Assay used: immunoSEQ multiplex PCR; TCRdb lists only in-frame clones, some missing. The data hold some 250,000 clones, with about 73% observed a single time. This sequence was found in a woman older than 75 with acute or convalescent COVID-19. The chain is built from TRBV2 and TRBJ2-7; weak D call: TRBD1 (6 bases). Sequenced sample: peripheral blood. The CDR3 sequence: CASASGAFINEQYF. The CDR3 DNA reads as TGTGCCAGCGCTTCAGGGGCTTTTATCAACGAGCAGTACTTC.